The 20 T cell receptor beta chains in this list originate from one sample, sequenced in a study of T cell responses to AZD1222 COVID-19 vaccine. TCRdb's table, derived via immunoSEQ multiplex PCR, lists solely in-frame clones and lacks some. The data show around 110,000 clones, with about 85% seen just once and 4.8% held by the top ten. The sequencing used peripheral blood, collected 28 days after the second AZD1222 dose. Receptors originate from an adult who received the AZD1222 COVID-19 vaccine.

The chain employs TRBV7-8 and TRBJ2-1; D assignment may be TRBD1 or TRBD2 (5 bases each). V was clipped by 5 bases and J by 8 bases, with 16 bases between them. The CDR3 is made up of 14 amino acids. Germline CDR1 is SGHVS and CDR2 is FQNEAQ. CDR3 sequence reads: CASSPRGGSDEQFF. DNA for the CDR3: TGTGCCAGCAGCCCACGGGGCGGGTCCGATGAGCAGTTCTTC. Together with reference TRBV7-8 and TRBJ2-1, the CDR3 gives the full variable domain: GAGVSQSPRYKVAKRGQDVALRCDPISGHVSLFWYQQALGQGPEFLTYFQNEAQLDKSGLPSDRFFAERPEGSVSTLKIQRTQQEDSAVYLCASSPRGGSDEQFFGPGTRLTVL.

The chain employs TRBV2 and TRBJ1-2; TRBD1 might be the D (6 bases). Trimming stripped 6 bases from V and 2 bases from J, with 13 bases between. Germline V gene sequence: CDR1 SNHLY, CDR2 FYNNEI. The CDR3 has 14 amino acids. This CDR3 is CASSGQGQNYGYTF. DNA of the CDR3: TGTGCCAGCAGCGGTCAGGGGCAAAACTATGGCTACACCTTC.

The J gene is TRBJ2-5, the V gene TRBV5-1; 12 nucleotides line up with TRBD1. This CDR3 region has 16 residues. Germline loops: CDR1 SGHRS, CDR2 YFSETQ. Unmatched junction bases numbered 11, after V lost 6 bases and J lost 5 bases. The CDR3 loop reads CASTQPGTGGLETQYF. The CDR3 coding sequence is TGCGCCAGCACTCAACCCGGGACAGGGGGCCTCGAGACCCAGTACTTC.

This clone was found a few times. V is TRBV2 and J is TRBJ2-1, with 8 positions matching TRBD1. Trimming cost V 4 bases and J 7 bases; bases outside gene matches: 9. The CDR3 contains 15 residues. Germline lookup yields CDR1 SNHLY and CDR2 FYNNEI. The DNA for the CDR3 is TGTGCCAGCAGTGTGAGACAGGGGACGGGGAATGAGCAGTTCTTC. This sequence encodes CASSVRQGTGNEQFF.

This chain connects TRBV7-9 to TRBJ1-2; maybe TRBD1 (6 bases). This CDR3 is built from 14 residues. V lost 7 bases, J lost 1 base, and 13 bases lay in between. CDR1 and CDR2 (germline): SEHNR, FQNEAQ (reference sequence). The CDR3: CASILTGLNYGYTF. For the CDR3, the DNA is TGTGCCAGCATCCTAACAGGGCTTAACTATGGCTACACCTTC.

CDR3 amino acids: CASSLSASRRQPQHF. CDR3 in DNA: TGTGCCAGCTCACTTTCGGCCAGTAGACGGCAGCCCCAGCATTTT. This rearrangement joins TRBV18 to TRBJ1-5; D remains ambiguous. CDR1 is KGHSH and CDR2 is LQKENI in the germline V gene. Trimming removed 4 bases at V and 7 bases at J, with 17 bases between. The CDR3 length is 15 residues.

The CDR3 loop is CASSLNQGRRIILSRNSPLHF. CDR3 coding DNA: TGTGCCAGCAGTTTAAACCAAGGGCGGCGGATAATTCTGTCGAGGAATTCACCCCTCCACTTT. The chain has TRBV28 and TRBJ1-6; D gene ambiguous. CDR3 length: 21 residues. Germline loops: CDR1 MDHEN, CDR2 SYDVKM. V shed 2 bases and J shed 7 bases, with 30 bases lying between them.

The chain joins TRBV3-1 (or the pseudogene TRBV3-2) to TRBJ1-2, with D unclear. The V gene's germline CDR1 is LGHDT and CDR2 YNNKEL (reference sequence). The CDR3 totals 14 residues. V lost 0 bases, J lost 7 bases, and 12 bases lay in between. As DNA, the CDR3 is TGTGCCAGCAGCCAAGACACGGGAGTCGGTGGCTACACCTTC. This translates into CASSQDTGVGGYTF.

The chain links TRBV11-1 to TRBJ2-7; possible D gene TRBD2, 6 bases. Trimming stripped 0 bases from V and 0 bases from J, with 12 bases between. CDR1 is SGHAT and CDR2 is FQDESV in the germline V gene (reference sequence). The CDR3 consists of 16 residues. CDR3 nucleotide sequence: TGTGCCAGCAGCTTAGCCGGCCGGGGGATCTCCTACGAGCAGTACTTC. It specifies CASSLAGRGISYEQYF.

V usage is TRBV11-2 and J usage is TRBJ2-5, with a tentative D call TRBD2 (5 bases). Trimming left V 1 base short and J 2 bases short, with 8 bases between. This CDR3 has 14 amino acids. Germline assignment: CDR1 SGHAT and CDR2 FQNNGV. Written as DNA, the CDR3 is TGTGCCAGCAGCTTAGGGCAGCGGCAAGAGACCCAGTACTTC. Encoded protein: CASSLGQRQETQYF.

This chain uses TRBV19 with TRBJ2-5; 7 bases map to TRBD1. Germline-derived CDR1 and CDR2 are LNHDA and SQIVND (reference sequence). After removal of 5 bases from V and 4 bases from J, the junction contained 13 bases not matched to a gene. The CDR3 runs to 16 residues. This chain's CDR3 is CASSPYRQGRGETQYF. The CDR3 DNA is TGTGCCAGTAGTCCGTACCGACAGGGACGTGGAGAGACCCAGTACTTC.

The rearrangement links TRBV2 to TRBJ1-2, with D hard to call. The length of the CDR3 is 13 residues. Germline V gives CDR1 SNHLY, CDR2 FYNNEI. The V end was cut by 3 bases, the J end by 4 bases, with 9 bases between. The CDR3 spells CASSEHEFYGYTF. The CDR3 DNA follows: TGTGCCAGCAGTGAGCACGAATTCTATGGCTACACCTTC. Based on the CDR3 plus reference TRBV2 and TRBJ1-2, the full variable domain is EPEVTQTPSHQVTQMGQEVILRCVPISNHLYFYWYRQILGQKVEFLVSFYNNEISEKSEIFDDQFSVERPDGSNFTLKIRSTKLEDSAMYFCASSEHEFYGYTFGSGTRLTVV.

The V and J genes are TRBV5-4 and TRBJ2-7; D is unclear. V was pared by 0 bases and J by 9 bases, with 19 bases between. Germline V CDR1 and CDR2: SGHNT, YYREEE (reference sequence). CDR3 length: 15 amino acids. CDR3 DNA: TGTGCCAGCAGCTTGGTTCCGAAGACAAGTGTTGGGCAGTACTTC. It encodes CASSLVPKTSVGQYF. The full variable domain, rest sourced from reference TRBV5-4 and TRBJ2-7, is ETGVTQSPTHLIKTRGQQVTLRCSSQSGHNTVSWYQQALGQGPQFIFQYYREEENGRGNFPPRFSGLQFPNYSSELNVNALELDDSALYLCASSLVPKTSVGQYFGPGTRLTVT.

The CDR3 DNA sequence: TGTGCCAGCAGTTCCTCTAAGGGAAAGGGACAGAACACCGGGGAGCTGTTTTTT. It codes for CASSSSKGKGQNTGELFF. The chain has TRBV28 and TRBJ2-2; a weak D match, TRBD1 (6 bases). Trimming stripped 4 bases from V and 1 base from J, with 19 bases between. The CDR3 sequence is 18 residues long. CDR1 and CDR2 (germline): MDHEN, SYDVKM. The full variable domain, in which reference TRBV28 and TRBJ2-2 provide the parts outside the CDR3, is DVKVTQSSRYLVKRTGEKVFLECVQDMDHENMFWYRQDPGLGLRLIYFSYDVKMKEKGDIPEGYSVSREKKERFSLILESASTNQTSMYLCASSSSKGKGQNTGELFFGEGSRLTVL.

This clone occurred once. The V gene is TRBV19, the J gene TRBJ1-5, with a weak D call TRBD1 (5 bases). CDR3 size: 17 residues. Germline V gene data show CDR1 as LNHDA and CDR2 as SQIVND (reference sequence). The V and J ends lost 3 bases and 0 bases respectively, with 15 bases between them. The CDR3 nucleotides are TGTGCCAGTAGTATGGGGACCGGGAGGGGTAGCAATCAGCCCCAGCATTTT. This sequence encodes CASSMGTGRGSNQPQHF.

The rearrangement uses TRBV30 and TRBJ1-6; TRBD1 is a possible D gene (5 bases). V was pared by 2 bases and J by 9 bases, with 8 bases between. There are 12 residues in the CDR3. Germline CDR1 and CDR2: GTSNPN and SVGIG (reference sequence). The DNA for the CDR3 is TGTGCCTGGAGTAGACAGATTTCACCCCTCCACTTT. This sequence encodes CAWSRQISPLHF.

The chain has TRBV6-5 and TRBJ1-4; D call uncertain. Germline V gene lookup returns CDR1 MNHEY and CDR2 SVGAGI. Trimming removed 4 bases from V and 1 base from J, with 7 bases in between. There are 14 residues in the CDR3. CDR3 coding DNA: TGTGCCAGCAGTTCACACGGAACTAATGAAAAACTGTTTTTT. Translation: CASSSHGTNEKLFF.

The chain has TRBV28 and TRBJ2-7; 8 bases are a match to TRBD1. The V and J ends lost 6 bases and 2 bases, in that order; junction bases with no gene match: 9. Germline lookup yields CDR1 MDHEN and CDR2 SYDVKM. This CDR3 region has 15 residues. CDR3 in amino acids: CASSLGPGQAYEQYF. For the CDR3, the DNA is TGTGCCAGCAGCCTGGGACCGGGACAGGCCTACGAGCAGTACTTC.

The chain uses TRBV19 and TRBJ2-3, with D perhaps TRBD1 or TRBD2 (6 bases each). In germline, CDR1 is LNHDA, CDR2 SQIVND (reference sequence). This CDR3 region has 16 residues. Trimming stripped 9 bases from V and 3 bases from J, with 22 bases between. CDR3 coding DNA: TGTGCCAGCCACCCGGGGGCGGGGTTCGGAACAGATACGCAGTATTTT. This encodes CASHPGAGFGTDTQYF.

This clone has just one count. The V call is TRBV5-1, the J call TRBJ2-3; TRBD1 aligns across 9 bases. This CDR3 has 15 residues. V lost 1 base and J lost 4; bases outside the gene matches: 4. Germline V gene lookup returns CDR1 SGHRS and CDR2 YFSETQ. The CDR3 region is CASSLRTGGADTQYF. The CDR3 DNA reads as TGCGCCAGCAGCTTGAGAACAGGGGGCGCAGATACGCAGTATTTT. Using reference TRBV5-1 and TRBJ2-3 for the parts outside the CDR3, the full variable domain is KAGVTQTPRYLIKTRGQQVTLSCSPISGHRSVSWYQQTPGQGLQFLFEYFSETQRNKGNFPGRFSGRQFSNSRSEMNVSTLELGDSALYLCASSLRTGGADTQYFGPGTRLTVL.